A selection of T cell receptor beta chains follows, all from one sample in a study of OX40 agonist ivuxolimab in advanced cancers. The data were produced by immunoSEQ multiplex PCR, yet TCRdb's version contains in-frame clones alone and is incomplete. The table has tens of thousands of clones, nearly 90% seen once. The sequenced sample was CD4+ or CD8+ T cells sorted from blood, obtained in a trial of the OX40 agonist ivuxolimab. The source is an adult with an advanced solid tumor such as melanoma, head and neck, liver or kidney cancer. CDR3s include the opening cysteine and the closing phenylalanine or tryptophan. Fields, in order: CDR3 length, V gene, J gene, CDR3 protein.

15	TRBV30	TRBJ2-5	CAWSVGLSGGQTQYF
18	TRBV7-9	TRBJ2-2	CASSSGPFGRGRTGELFF
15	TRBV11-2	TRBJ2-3	CASSLSGGSTDTQYF
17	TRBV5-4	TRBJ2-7	CASSFGLTGRGLYEQYF
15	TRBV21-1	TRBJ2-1	CASSKTTGDTDEQFF
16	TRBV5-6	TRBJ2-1	CASSPGLAGIYNEQFF
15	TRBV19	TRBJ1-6	CASSTSGRGGSPLHF
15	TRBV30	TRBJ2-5	CAWSLPGQGSETQYF
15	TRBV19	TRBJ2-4	CASSIKGQAENIQYF
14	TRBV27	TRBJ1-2	CASSLDHRAYGYTF
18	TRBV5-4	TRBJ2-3	CASSRAGTSGGAVDTQYF
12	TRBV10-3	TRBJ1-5	CAIKTDNQPQHF
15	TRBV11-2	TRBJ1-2	CASSSGTGLSRGYTF
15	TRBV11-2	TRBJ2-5	CASSLDGSVRTTQYF
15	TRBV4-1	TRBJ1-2	CASQNPGTGFYGYTF
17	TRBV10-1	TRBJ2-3	CASSGSSKAGGPSTQYF
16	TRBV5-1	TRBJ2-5	CASSSGLAGGQETQYF
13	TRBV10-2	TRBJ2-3	CASKNSNTDTQYF
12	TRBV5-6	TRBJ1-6	CASSLRNSPLHF
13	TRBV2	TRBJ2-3	CASGTPITDTQYF
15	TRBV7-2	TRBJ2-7	CASTKKGTSSYEQYF
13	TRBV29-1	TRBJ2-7	CSAGLTGSYEQYF
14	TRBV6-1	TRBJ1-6	CASIGGASSSPLHF
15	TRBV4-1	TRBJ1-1	CASSQVADTNTEAFF
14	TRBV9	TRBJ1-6	CASSVEGNNSPLHF